These T cell receptor beta chains were read from a single sample in a study of T-cell memory formation after mild COVID-19. TCRdb re-called the 5' RACE reads through MiXCR, storing one row per CDR3 protein. Here the sample spans around 310,000 distinct CDR3 sequences, approximately 16% being singletons. Sample: PBMCs or a T cell subset sorted from them (not recorded which). All receptors derive from a man between 18 and 29 years old who had mild COVID-19 (a few samples of this study predate the infection). Cell type and time point are not known. The CDR3 runs from the conserved cysteine through the conserved F or W. Fields, in order: J gene, V gene, D gene, clone size, CDR3 protein, CDR3 DNA. D genes are given only for firm matches. The size of a clone is reported for some rows only, either as once, few or many, or as a class for expanded clones.

TRBJ2-1	TRBV14	NA	NA	CASSRPGLYYNEQFF	TGTGCCAGCAGTCGCCCGGGACTTTATTACAATGAGCAGTTCTTC
TRBJ2-1	TRBV6-2/TRBV6-3	TRBD2	NA	CASSYSTVTGGNEQFF	TGTGCCAGCAGTTACTCGACTGTAACGGGGGGGAATGAGCAGTTCTTC
TRBJ2-3	TRBV7-9	NA	few	CASSLVISQGTDTQYF	TGTGCCAGCAGCTTAGTTATTTCACAGGGCACAGATACGCAGTATTTT
TRBJ2-7	TRBV29-1	TRBD1	NA	CSVAGTGGYEQYF	TGCAGCGTGGCCGGGACAGGGGGCTACGAGCAGTACTTC
TRBJ2-3	TRBV4-3	NA	NA	CASSQEAGYSTDTQYF	TGCGCCAGCAGCCAAGAGGCTGGGTATAGCACAGATACGCAGTATTTT
TRBJ2-1	TRBV12-3/TRBV12-4	TRBD1	NA	CASSSLRDSARGEQFF	TGTGCCAGCAGTTCCCTTCGGGACAGCGCCCGCGGTGAGCAGTTCTTC
TRBJ1-1	TRBV29-1	NA	NA	CSVGPKLRRTEAFF	TGCAGCGTTGGCCCAAAACTCAGGAGAACTGAAGCTTTCTTT
TRBJ2-3	TRBV10-3	TRBD2	NA	CAINIRDYPTDTQYF	TGTGCCATCAATATCCGGGACTACCCCACAGATACGCAGTATTTT
TRBJ1-3	TRBV7-3	NA	NA	CASSLGIAIYF	TGTGCCAGCAGCTTAGGGATCGCCATATATTTT
TRBJ2-2	TRBV7-8	NA	few	CASSPIGTGDTGELFF	TGTGCCAGCAGCCCGATAGGAACGGGGGACACCGGGGAGCTGTTTTTT
TRBJ2-5	TRBV27	TRBD2	NA	CASSLGSGGLETQYF	TGTGCCAGCAGTTTGGGTAGCGGGGGTCTGGAGACCCAGTACTTC
TRBJ1-4	TRBV30	NA	few	CACQTTPTNEKLFF	TGTGCCTGCCAGACGACACCAACTAATGAAAAACTGTTTTTT
TRBJ2-4	TRBV7-2	TRBD1	NA	CASSLVTGGVGNIQYF	TGTGCCAGCAGCTTAGTGACAGGGGGGGTTGGAAACATTCAGTACTTC
TRBJ1-5	TRBV5-1	NA	once	CASSFGEYSNQPQHF	TGCGCCAGCAGCTTCGGCGAATATAGCAATCAGCCCCAGCATTTT
TRBJ2-7	TRBV30	TRBD2	few	CAWSLAGGEQYF	TGTGCCTGGAGCTTAGCGGGGGGCGAGCAGTACTTC
TRBJ2-1	TRBV24-1	TRBD2	few	CATSDRGLAGGPDEQFF	TGTGCCACCAGTGACCGTGGGTTAGCGGGGGGGCCCGATGAGCAGTTCTTC
TRBJ2-4	TRBV7-2	NA	few	CASSLQGNIAKNIQYF	TGTGCCAGCAGCTTACAGGGGAATATAGCCAAAAACATTCAGTACTTC
TRBJ2-5	TRBV24-1	NA	large	CATSDAGEGRETQYF	TGTGCCACCAGTGATGCAGGGGAGGGTCGGGAGACCCAGTACTTC
TRBJ2-1	TRBV5-1	NA	NA	CASSVTGPNSYNEQFF	TGCGCCAGCAGCGTAACCGGACCGAACTCCTACAATGAGCAGTTCTTC
TRBJ2-3	TRBV4-3	NA	NA	CASSQDGTHRTDTQYF	TGCGCCAGCAGCCAAGACGGGACCCACCGCACAGATACGCAGTATTTT
TRBJ1-1	TRBV18	NA	NA	CASSPAMGRTNTEAFF	TGTGCCAGCTCACCAGCCATGGGACGGACGAACACTGAAGCTTTCTTT
TRBJ1-1	TRBV6-5	TRBD1	NA	CASSYVQGGTDTEAFF	TGTGCCAGCAGTTACGTTCAGGGGGGAACGGATACTGAAGCTTTCTTT
TRBJ1-5	TRBV7-6	NA	NA	CASSLDVYSNQPQHF	TGTGCCAGCAGCCTCGACGTATATAGCAATCAGCCCCAGCATTTT
TRBJ1-4	TRBV6-5	TRBD1	few	CASNQQGRGEKLFF	TGTGCCAGCAATCAACAGGGGCGGGGTGAAAAACTGTTTTTT
TRBJ1-1	TRBV6-6	NA	few	CASSYSGVPGGRTEAFF	TGTGCCAGCAGTTACTCAGGGGTCCCCGGGGGTCGGACTGAAGCTTTCTTT
TRBJ1-2	TRBV7-9	NA	NA	CASGRDTYGYTF	TGTGCCAGCGGGCGGGATACCTATGGCTACACCTTC
TRBJ2-2	TRBV19	TRBD2	few	CASSIGEGIGELFF	TGTGCCAGTAGTATAGGGGAGGGGATCGGGGAGCTGTTTTTT
TRBJ2-3	TRBV7-6	NA	many	CASSLGYGVLADTQYF	TGTGCCAGCAGCTTGGGCTACGGGGTTTTGGCAGATACGCAGTATTTT
TRBJ2-7	TRBV30	NA	few	CAWSVLIGVEQYF	TGTGCCTGGAGTGTACTTATAGGGGTCGAGCAGTACTTC
TRBJ2-1	TRBV4-2	NA	NA	CASSRRGADNEQFF	TGTGCCAGCAGCCGCCGGGGGGCTGACAATGAGCAGTTCTTC
TRBJ2-1	TRBV5-1	NA	NA	CASSISISSYNEQFF	TGCGCCAGCAGCATTAGTATCAGCTCCTACAATGAGCAGTTCTTC
TRBJ2-2	TRBV6-4	TRBD1	many	CASSDGQGAGELFF	TGTGCCAGCAGTGACGGACAGGGGGCCGGGGAGCTGTTTTTT
TRBJ2-3	TRBV7-3	NA	NA	CASSLGLRGVTDTQYF	TGTGCCAGCAGCTTAGGCCTCAGGGGGGTCACAGATACGCAGTATTTT
TRBJ1-1	TRBV7-9	NA	few	CASSLTPQATEAFF	TGTGCCAGCAGCTTGACTCCCCAGGCCACTGAAGCTTTCTTT
TRBJ2-1	TRBV20-1	NA	few	CSALGLSSSYNEQFF	TGCAGTGCGCTGGGACTTTCCAGCTCCTACAATGAGCAGTTCTTC
TRBJ1-3	TRBV7-9	NA	NA	CASSLVGGTGNTIYF	TGTGCCAGCAGCTTAGTCGGGGGCACTGGAAACACCATATATTTT
TRBJ2-5	TRBV7-2	TRBD1	many	CASSDRESKTQYF	TGTGCCAGCAGCGACAGGGAGTCGAAGACCCAGTACTTC
TRBJ1-1	TRBV18	TRBD1	NA	CASSPIQGADTEAFF	TGTGCCAGCTCACCAATACAGGGGGCGGACACTGAAGCTTTCTTT
TRBJ1-1	TRBV15	NA	NA	CATSRDFGGRTEAFF	TGTGCCACCAGCAGAGATTTTGGGGGACGGACTGAAGCTTTCTTT
TRBJ1-1	TRBV2	TRBD1	NA	CASSVPVDRAAFF	TGTGCCAGCAGTGTCCCGGTTGACAGGGCGGCTTTCTTT
TRBJ2-3	TRBV20-1	TRBD2	few	CSAETSGGEDTQYF	TGCAGTGCTGAGACTAGCGGGGGGGAAGATACGCAGTATTTT
TRBJ1-2	TRBV5-1	NA	NA	CASSLAITNYGYTF	TGCGCCAGCTCCCTCGCCATTACTAACTATGGCTACACCTTC
TRBJ2-1	TRBV20-1	TRBD1	few	CSAREPGQYNEQFF	TGCAGTGCTAGAGAGCCGGGACAGTACAATGAGCAGTTCTTC
TRBJ2-7	TRBV2	TRBD2	NA	CASSRLSGGTSYEQYF	TGTGCCAGCAGTCGGCTTAGCGGGGGGACCTCCTACGAGCAGTACTTC
TRBJ2-5	TRBV7-9	NA	few	CATPNGSGETQYF	TGTGCCACCCCGAATGGATCTGGGGAGACCCAGTACTTC
TRBJ1-1	TRBV29-1	NA	NA	CSVWALSRNEAFF	TGCAGCGTGTGGGCCTTGAGTAGGAATGAAGCTTTCTTT
TRBJ1-5	TRBV28	NA	NA	CASTPGRGQPQHF	TGTGCCAGCACTCCCGGACGAGGGCAGCCCCAGCATTTT
TRBJ2-2	TRBV6-5	NA	NA	CASSYARPSTGELFF	TGTGCCAGCAGTTACGCCAGACCATCCACCGGGGAGCTGTTTTTT
TRBJ1-1	TRBV7-2	NA	NA	CASTAAGINTEAFF	TGTGCCAGCACTGCAGCAGGGATTAACACTGAAGCTTTCTTT
TRBJ1-4	TRBV6-5	NA	NA	CASSARYQGEKLFF	TGTGCCAGCAGCGCCAGGTATCAAGGGGAAAAACTGTTTTTT
TRBJ1-1	TRBV2	NA	many	CASSGVRDTEAFF	TGTGCCAGCAGTGGCGTAAGGGACACTGAAGCTTTCTTT
TRBJ1-5	TRBV12-3/TRBV12-4	NA	NA	CASRGGLSNQPQHF	TGTGCCAGCAGGGGTGGACTGAGCAATCAGCCCCAGCATTTT
TRBJ2-1	TRBV5-1	TRBD2	NA	CASSLAPGRVGNNEQFF	TGCGCCAGCAGCTTGGCCCCGGGGAGGGTCGGCAACAATGAGCAGTTCTTC